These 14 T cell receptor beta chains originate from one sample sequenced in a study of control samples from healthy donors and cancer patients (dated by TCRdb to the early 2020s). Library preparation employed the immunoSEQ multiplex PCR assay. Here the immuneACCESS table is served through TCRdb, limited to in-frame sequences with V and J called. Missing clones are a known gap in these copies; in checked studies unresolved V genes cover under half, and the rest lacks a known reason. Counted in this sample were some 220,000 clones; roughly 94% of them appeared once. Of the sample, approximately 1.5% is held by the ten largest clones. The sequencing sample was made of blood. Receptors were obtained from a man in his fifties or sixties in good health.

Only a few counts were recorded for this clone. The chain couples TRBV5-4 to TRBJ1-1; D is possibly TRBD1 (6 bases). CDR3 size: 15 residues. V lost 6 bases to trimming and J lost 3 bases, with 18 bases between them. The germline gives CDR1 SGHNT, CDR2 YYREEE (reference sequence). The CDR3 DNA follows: TGTGCCAGCACGGGCAGGGGCACGGCTTACACTGAAGCTTTCTTT. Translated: CASTGRGTAYTEAFF.

CDR3 DNA sequence: TGTGCCAGCAGTTTCTGGAAGGAGACCCAGTACTTC. Its translation is CASSFWKETQYF. J is TRBJ2-5 and V is TRBV12-3 or TRBV12-4; D not certain. The CDR3 is 12 residues long. Trimming took off 3 bases at V and 5 bases at J, with 7 bases between the two ends.

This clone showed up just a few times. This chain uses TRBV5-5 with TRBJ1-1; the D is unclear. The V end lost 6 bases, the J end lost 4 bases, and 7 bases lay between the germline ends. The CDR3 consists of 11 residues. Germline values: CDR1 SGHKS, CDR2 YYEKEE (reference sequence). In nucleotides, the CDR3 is TGTGCCAGCATCGCACGCACTGAAGCTTTCTTT. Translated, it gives CASIARTEAFF.

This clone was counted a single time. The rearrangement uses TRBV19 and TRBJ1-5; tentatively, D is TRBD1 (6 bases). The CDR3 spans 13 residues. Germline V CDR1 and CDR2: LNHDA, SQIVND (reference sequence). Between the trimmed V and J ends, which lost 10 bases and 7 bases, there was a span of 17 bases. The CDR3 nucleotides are TGTGCCACCGGGGGGGGGCTCTGGCAGCCCCAGCATTTT. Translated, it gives CATGGGLWQPQHF.

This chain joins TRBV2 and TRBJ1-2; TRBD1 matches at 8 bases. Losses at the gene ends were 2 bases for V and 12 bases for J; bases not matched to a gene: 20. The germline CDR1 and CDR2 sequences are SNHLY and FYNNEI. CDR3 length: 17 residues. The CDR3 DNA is TGTGCCAGCAGTGAAAACTCCCATCGGACAGGGTGGCAAGTCGACACCTTC. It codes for CASSENSHRTGWQVDTF.

Written as DNA, the CDR3 is TGTGCCACCAAAGGCGGGCCGGGACAGGGAGGAACTGAAGCTTTCTTT. Amino acids: CATKGGPGQGGTEAFF. This chain joins TRBV19 and TRBJ1-1; 9 bases are shared with TRBD1. The CDR3 is 16 amino acids. V was pared by 10 bases and J by 5 bases, with 17 bases of the junction left unmatched. Germline-derived CDR1 and CDR2 are LNHDA and SQIVND (reference sequence).

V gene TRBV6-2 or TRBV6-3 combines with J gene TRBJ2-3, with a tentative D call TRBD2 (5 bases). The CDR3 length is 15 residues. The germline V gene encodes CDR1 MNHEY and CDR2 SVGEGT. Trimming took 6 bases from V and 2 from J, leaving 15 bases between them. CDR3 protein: CASSDGKSPTDTQYF. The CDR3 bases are TGTGCCAGCAGCGACGGGAAATCCCCCACAGATACGCAGTATTTT.

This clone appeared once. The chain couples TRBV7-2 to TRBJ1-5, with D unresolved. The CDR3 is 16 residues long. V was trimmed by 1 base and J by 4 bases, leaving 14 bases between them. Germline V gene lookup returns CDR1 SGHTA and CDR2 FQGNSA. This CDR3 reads CASSLEGRNLNQPQHF. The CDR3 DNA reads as TGTGCCAGCAGCTTAGAAGGAAGGAACCTGAATCAGCCCCAGCATTTT.

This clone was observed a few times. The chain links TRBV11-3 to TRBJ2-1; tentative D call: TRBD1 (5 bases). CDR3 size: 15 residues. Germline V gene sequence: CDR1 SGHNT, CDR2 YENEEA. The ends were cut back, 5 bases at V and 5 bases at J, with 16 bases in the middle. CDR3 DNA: TGTGCCAGCAGCGGTGACAGAGATAGTCACAATGAGCAGTTCTTC. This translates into CASSGDRDSHNEQFF.

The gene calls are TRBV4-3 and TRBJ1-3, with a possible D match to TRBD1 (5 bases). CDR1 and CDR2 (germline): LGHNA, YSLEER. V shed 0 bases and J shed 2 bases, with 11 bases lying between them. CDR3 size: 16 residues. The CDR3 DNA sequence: TGCGCCAGCAGCCAAGATAGAGGGGCGGCTGGAAACACCATATATTTT. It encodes CASSQDRGAAGNTIYF.

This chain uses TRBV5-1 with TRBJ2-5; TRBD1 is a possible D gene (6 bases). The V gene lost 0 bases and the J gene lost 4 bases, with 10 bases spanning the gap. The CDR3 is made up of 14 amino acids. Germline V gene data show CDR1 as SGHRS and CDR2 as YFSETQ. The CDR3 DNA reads TGCGCCAGCAGCTTGGGGGGGCTTGGAGAGACCCAGTACTTC. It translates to CASSLGGLGETQYF.

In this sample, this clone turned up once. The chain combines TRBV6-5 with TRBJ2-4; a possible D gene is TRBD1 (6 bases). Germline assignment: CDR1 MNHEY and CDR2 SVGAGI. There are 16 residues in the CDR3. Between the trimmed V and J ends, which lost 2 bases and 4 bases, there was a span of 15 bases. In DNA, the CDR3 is TGTGCCAGCAGTTACGGGCCCTGGACAGTAAAAAACATTCAGTACTTC. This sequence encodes CASSYGPWTVKNIQYF.

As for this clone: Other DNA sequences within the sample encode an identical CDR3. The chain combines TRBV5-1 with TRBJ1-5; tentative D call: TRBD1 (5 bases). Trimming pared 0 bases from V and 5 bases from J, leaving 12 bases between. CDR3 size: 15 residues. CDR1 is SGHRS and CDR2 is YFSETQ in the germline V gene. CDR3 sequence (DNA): TGCGCCAGCAGCTTGGTGGGGGGAGGGGATCAGCCCCAGCATTTT. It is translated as CASSLVGGGDQPQHF.

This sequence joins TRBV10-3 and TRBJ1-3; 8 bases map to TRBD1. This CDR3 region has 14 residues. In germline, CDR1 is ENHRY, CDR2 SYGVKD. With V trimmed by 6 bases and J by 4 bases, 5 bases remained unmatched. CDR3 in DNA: TGTGCCATCAGACCGACAGGGGACGGAAACACCATATATTTT. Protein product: CAIRPTGDGNTIYF.